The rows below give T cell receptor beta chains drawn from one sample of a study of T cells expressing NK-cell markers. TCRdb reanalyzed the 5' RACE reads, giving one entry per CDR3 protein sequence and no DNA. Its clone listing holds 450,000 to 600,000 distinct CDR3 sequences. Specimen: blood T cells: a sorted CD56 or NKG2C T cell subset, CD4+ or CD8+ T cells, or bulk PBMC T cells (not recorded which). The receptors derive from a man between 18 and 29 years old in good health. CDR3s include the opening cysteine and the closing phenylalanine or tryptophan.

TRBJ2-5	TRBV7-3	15	CASSAIQGSQETQYF
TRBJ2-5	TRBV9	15	CASSVDGIHGETQYF
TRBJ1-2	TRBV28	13	CASSLKGAHGYTF
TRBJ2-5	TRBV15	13	CATSRDDFETQYF
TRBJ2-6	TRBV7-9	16	CASSGVRGSGANVLTF
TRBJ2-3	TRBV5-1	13	CASSKDSTDTQYF
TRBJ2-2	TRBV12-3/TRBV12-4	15	CASSPGLGGTGELFF
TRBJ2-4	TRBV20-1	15	CSASAGSPAKNIQYF
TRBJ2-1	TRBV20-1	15	CSAGTSGSWGYEQFF
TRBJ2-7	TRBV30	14	CAFLPRDRVYEQYF
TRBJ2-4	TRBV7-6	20	CASSLGPPLRLAVAKNIQYF
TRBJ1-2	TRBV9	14	CASSISHLPYGYTF